This T cell receptor (beta chain) was found in a study of sequential checkpoint blockade in melanoma. About the research overall: Both treatment sequences were followed by maintenance nivolumab.

The J segment lost 11 bases and the V segment lost 4 bases, leaving 11 bases of the junction unmatched. The CDR3 extends over 14 amino acids. Germline lookup yields CDR1 SGHDN and CDR2 FVKESK. The sample's treatment: randomized to nivolumab then ipilimumab (arm A) or the reverse (arm B). From thawed PBMCs, live CD3+CD8+ cells negative for CD19 and CD56 were sorted. Repertoires were generated with immunoSEQ multiplex PCR, while TCRdb's copy carries only in-frame clones and drops some. The sample yields about 40,000 clones, more than 80% seen once. Sequenced material: CD8+ T cells sorted from blood (inferred from file names), taken from a patient given nivolumab and ipilimumab in sequence. The TCR comes from a human donor with melanoma. The rearrangement links TRBV14 to TRBJ2-3; 8 bases match TRBD2. The CDR3 DNA reads TGTGCCAGCAGCCTAACAGGGACTAGAAGCTGGCAGTATTTT. Its translation: CASSLTGTRSWQYF.